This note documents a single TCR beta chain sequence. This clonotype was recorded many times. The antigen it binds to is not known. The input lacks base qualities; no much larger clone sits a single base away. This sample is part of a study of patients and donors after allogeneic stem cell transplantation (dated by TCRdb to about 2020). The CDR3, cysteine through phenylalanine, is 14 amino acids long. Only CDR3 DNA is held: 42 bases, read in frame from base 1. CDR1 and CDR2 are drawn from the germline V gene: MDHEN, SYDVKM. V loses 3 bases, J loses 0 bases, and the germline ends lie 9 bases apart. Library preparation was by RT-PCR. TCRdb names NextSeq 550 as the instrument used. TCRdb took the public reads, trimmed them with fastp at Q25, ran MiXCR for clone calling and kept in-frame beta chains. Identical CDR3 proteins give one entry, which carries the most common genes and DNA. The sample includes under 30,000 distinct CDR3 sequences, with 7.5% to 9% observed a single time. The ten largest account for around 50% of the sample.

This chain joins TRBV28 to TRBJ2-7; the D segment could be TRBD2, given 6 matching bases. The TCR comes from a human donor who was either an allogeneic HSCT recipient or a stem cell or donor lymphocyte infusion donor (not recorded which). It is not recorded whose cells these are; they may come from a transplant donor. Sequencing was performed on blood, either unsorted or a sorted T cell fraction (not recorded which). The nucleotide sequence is TGTGCCAGCAGTTTGGAGGGAATCTCCTACGAGCAGTACTTC. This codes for CASSLEGISYEQYF.